This TCR beta chain was observed in a study of blood T cell repertoires in COVID-19. Measured with immunoSEQ multiplex PCR; TCRdb has only the in-frame clones, and not every one. This sample yields hundreds of thousands of clones, of which less than 90% are seen a single time; approximately 3.1% belongs to the top ten. The sequencing input was PBMCs or T cells enriched from blood (not recorded which). The clonotype was recovered from a woman in her 50s in a cohort exposed to, infected with or recovered from COVID-19 (not recorded which).

The CDR3 here is CAWRGDNTYEQYF. CDR3 nucleotides: TGTGCCTGGAGAGGGGATAATACCTACGAGCAGTACTTC. The chain is built from TRBV30 and TRBJ2-7; D perhaps matches TRBD1 (5 bases). Germline V gene sequence: CDR1 GTSNPN, CDR2 SVGIG (reference sequence). V was cut by 3 bases and J by 2 bases, with 11 bases left in between. The CDR3 loop spans 13 amino acids.